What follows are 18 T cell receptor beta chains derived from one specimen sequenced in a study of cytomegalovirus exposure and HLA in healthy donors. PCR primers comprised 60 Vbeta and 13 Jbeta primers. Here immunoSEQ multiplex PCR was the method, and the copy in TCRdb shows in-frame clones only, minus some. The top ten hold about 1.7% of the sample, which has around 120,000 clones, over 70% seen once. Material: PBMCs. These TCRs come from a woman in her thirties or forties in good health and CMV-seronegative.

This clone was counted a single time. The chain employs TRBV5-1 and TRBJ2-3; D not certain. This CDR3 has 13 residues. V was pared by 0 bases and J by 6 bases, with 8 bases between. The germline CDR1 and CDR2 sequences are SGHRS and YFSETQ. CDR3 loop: CASSLGSRDTQYF. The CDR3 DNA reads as TGCGCCAGCAGCTTGGGGTCGAGGGATACGCAGTATTTT.

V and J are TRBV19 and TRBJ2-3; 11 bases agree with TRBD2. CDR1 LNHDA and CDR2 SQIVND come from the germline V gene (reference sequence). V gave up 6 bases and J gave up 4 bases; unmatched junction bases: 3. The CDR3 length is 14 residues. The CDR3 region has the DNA TGTGCCAGTAGCACTAGCGGGAGTCCAGATACGCAGTATTTT. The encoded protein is CASSTSGSPDTQYF.

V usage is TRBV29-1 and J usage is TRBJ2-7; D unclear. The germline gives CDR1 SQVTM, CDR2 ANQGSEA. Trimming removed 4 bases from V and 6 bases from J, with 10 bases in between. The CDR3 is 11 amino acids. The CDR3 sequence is CSVAPPGEQYF. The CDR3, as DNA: TGCAGCGTTGCCCCACCCGGCGAGCAGTACTTC.

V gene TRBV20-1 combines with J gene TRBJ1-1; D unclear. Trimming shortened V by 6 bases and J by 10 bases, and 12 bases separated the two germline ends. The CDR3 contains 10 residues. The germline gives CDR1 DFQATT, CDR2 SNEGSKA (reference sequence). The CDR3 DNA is TGCAGTGCGTCGGGAAAAGGAGCTTTCTTT. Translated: CSASGKGAFF.

The CDR3 loop is CASSSGSLAGGYEQYF. The CDR3 DNA reads as TGTGCCAGCAGCTCCGGGTCCCTAGCGGGAGGCTACGAGCAGTACTTC. V usage is TRBV11-3 and J usage is TRBJ2-7; 11 bases fit TRBD2. V gave up 4 bases and J gave up 3 bases; unmatched junction bases: 8. The CDR3 is 16 amino acids. Germline V gene sequence: CDR1 SGHNT, CDR2 YENEEA.

The CDR3 protein is CASSQGGPSYEQYF. In DNA form, the CDR3 reads TGTGCCAGCAGCCAAGGGGGACCGAGCTACGAGCAGTACTTC. The V call is TRBV13, the J call TRBJ2-7; D possibly corresponds to TRBD1 (6 bases). The CDR3 has 14 amino acids. Germline CDR1 and CDR2: PRHDT and FYEKMQ (reference sequence). The ends were cut back, 5 bases at V and 3 bases at J, with 14 bases in the middle.

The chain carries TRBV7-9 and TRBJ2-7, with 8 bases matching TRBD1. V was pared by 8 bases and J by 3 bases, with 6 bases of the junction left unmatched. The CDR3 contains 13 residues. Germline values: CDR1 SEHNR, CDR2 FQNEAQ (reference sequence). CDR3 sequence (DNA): TGTGCCAGCTCAGGACAGGGACTCTACGAGCAGTACTTC. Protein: CASSGQGLYEQYF.

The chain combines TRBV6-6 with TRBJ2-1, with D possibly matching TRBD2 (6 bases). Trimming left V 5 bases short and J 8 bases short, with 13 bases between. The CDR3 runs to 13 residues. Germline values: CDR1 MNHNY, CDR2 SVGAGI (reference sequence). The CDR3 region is CASSDRLVDEQFF. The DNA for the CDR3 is TGTGCCAGCAGTGACCGACTAGTAGATGAGCAGTTCTTC.

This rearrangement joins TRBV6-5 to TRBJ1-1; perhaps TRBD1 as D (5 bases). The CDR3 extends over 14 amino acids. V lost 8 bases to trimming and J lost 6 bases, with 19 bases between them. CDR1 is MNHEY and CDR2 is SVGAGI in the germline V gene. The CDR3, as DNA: TGTGCCAGCCGTCCTCCGGCGGGGGTCGCTGAAGCTTTCTTT. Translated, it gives CASRPPAGVAEAFF.

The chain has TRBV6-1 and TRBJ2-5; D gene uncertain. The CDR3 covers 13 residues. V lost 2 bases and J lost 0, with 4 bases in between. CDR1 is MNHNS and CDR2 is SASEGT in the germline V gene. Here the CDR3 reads CASSEQYQETQYF. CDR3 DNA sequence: TGTGCCAGCAGTGAACAGTACCAAGAGACCCAGTACTTC.

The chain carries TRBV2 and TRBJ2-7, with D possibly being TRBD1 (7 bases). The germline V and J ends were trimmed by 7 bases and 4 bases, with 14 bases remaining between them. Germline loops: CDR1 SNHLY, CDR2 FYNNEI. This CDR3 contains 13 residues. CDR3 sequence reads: CASTRTGGYEQYF. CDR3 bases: TGTGCCAGCACAAGGACAGGAGGGTACGAGCAGTACTTC.

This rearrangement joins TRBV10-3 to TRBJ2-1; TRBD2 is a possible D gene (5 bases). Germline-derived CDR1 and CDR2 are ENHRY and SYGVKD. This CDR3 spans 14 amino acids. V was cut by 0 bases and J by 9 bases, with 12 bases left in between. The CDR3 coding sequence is TGTGCCATCAGTGAGTCTTTGGGGAGACCTGAGCAGTTCTTC. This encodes CAISESLGRPEQFF.

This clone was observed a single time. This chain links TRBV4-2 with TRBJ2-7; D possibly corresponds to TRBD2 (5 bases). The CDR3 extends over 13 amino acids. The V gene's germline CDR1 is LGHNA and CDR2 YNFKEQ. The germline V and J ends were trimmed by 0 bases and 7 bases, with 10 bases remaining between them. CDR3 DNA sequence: TGTGCCAGCAGCCAAGATAGTACGGGGGAGCAGTACTTC. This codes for CASSQDSTGEQYF.

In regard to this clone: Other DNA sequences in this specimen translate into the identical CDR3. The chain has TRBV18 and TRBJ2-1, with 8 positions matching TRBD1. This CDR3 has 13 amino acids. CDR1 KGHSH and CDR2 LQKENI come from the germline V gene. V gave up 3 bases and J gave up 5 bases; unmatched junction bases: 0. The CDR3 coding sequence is TGTGCCAGCTCACCGGGACAGGACAATGAGCAGTTCTTC. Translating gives CASSPGQDNEQFF.

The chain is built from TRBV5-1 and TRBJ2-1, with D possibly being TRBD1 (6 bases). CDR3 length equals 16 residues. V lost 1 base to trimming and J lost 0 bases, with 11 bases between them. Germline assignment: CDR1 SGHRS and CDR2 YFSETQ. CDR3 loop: CASSLLQGSSYNEQFF. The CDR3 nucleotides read TGCGCCAGCAGCTTGCTACAGGGCAGCTCCTACAATGAGCAGTTCTTC.

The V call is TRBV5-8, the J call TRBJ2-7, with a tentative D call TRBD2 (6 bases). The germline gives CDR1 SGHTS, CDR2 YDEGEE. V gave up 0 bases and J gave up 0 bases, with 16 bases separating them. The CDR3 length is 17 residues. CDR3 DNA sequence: TGTGCCAGCAGCTTGGCGTGGCAGGGAGGAAGCTCCTACGAGCAGTACTTC. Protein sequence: CASSLAWQGGSSYEQYF.

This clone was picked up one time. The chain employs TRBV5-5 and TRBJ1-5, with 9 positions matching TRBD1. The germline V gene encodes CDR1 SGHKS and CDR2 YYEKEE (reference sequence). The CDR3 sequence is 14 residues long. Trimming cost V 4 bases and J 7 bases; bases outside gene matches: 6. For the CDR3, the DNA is TGTGCCAGCAGCCGAGACAGGGGGGAACAGCCCCAGCATTTT. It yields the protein CASSRDRGEQPQHF. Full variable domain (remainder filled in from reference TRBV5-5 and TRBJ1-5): DAGVTQSPTHLIKTRGQQVTLRCSPISGHKSVSWYQQVLGQGPQFIFQYYEKEERGRGNFPDRFSARQFPNYSSELNVNALLLGDSALYLCASSRDRGEQPQHFGDGTRLSIL.

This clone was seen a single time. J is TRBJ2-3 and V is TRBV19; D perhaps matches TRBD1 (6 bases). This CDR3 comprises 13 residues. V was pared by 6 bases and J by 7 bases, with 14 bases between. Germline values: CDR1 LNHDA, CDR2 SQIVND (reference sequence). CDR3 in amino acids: CASSLGGQYTQYF. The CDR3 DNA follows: TGTGCCAGTAGCCTAGGGGGACAATATACGCAGTATTTT. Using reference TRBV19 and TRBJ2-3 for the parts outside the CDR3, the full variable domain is DGGITQSPKYLFRKEGQNVTLSCEQNLNHDAMYWYRQDPGQGLRLIYYSQIVNDFQKGDIAEGYSVSREKKESFPLTVTSAQKNPTAFYLCASSLGGQYTQYFGPGTRLTVL.